The next 8 T cell receptor beta chains were all read from a single sample in a study of blood T cell repertoires in COVID-19. Assay: immunoSEQ multiplex PCR; the TCRdb copy retains only in-frame clones and omits some. The top ten hold less than 25% of the sample, which has more than 150,000 clones, about nine tenths seen once. Input material: peripheral blood. Every receptor here comes from a man aged 65-85 years with active or convalescent COVID-19.

The chain has TRBV6-2 or TRBV6-3 and TRBJ1-2, with a weak D call TRBD1 (6 bases). From germline, CDR1 is MNHEY and CDR2 SVGEGT. This CDR3 region has 13 residues. Deletions cut 5 bases from V and 2 bases from J, with 9 bases between. CDR3 amino acids: CASSPQGNYGYTF. The DNA for the CDR3 is TGTGCCAGCAGTCCACAGGGAAACTATGGCTACACCTTC.

V and J are TRBV7-9 and TRBJ1-4; D is unclear. Germline loops: CDR1 SEHNR, CDR2 FQNEAQ (reference sequence). The CDR3 length is 15 residues. Deletions cut 5 bases from V and 4 bases from J, with 14 bases between. CDR3 region: CASSPQATGNEKLFF. CDR3 DNA: TGTGCCAGCAGCCCTCAGGCGACCGGTAATGAAAAACTGTTTTTT. Using reference TRBV7-9 and TRBJ1-4 for the parts outside the CDR3, the full variable domain is DTGVSQNPRHKITKRGQNVTFRCDPISEHNRLYWYRQTLGQGPEFLTYFQNEAQLEKSRLLSDRFSAERPKGSFSTLEIQRTEQGDSAMYLCASSPQATGNEKLFFGSGTQLSVL.

The sample holds a few counts of this clone. The chain employs TRBV19 and TRBJ1-5, with 7 bases that match TRBD1. This CDR3 contains 14 residues. Per the germline V gene, CDR1 is LNHDA and CDR2 is SQIVND (reference sequence). Trimming at V came to 6 bases and at J to 4 bases, leaving 6 bases not matched to a gene. This CDR3 reads CASRKGQWNQPQHF. The CDR3 DNA sequence: TGTGCCAGTAGAAAGGGACAGTGGAATCAGCCCCAGCATTTT.

J is TRBJ2-3 and V is TRBV27, with D maybe TRBD2 (6 bases). The CDR3 has 15 residues. The V and J ends lost 8 bases and 0 bases respectively, with 15 bases between them. The germline gives CDR1 MNHEY, CDR2 SMNVEV (reference sequence). This chain's CDR3 is CASWRRDPSTDTQYF. The CDR3 DNA follows: TGTGCCAGCTGGAGGAGGGATCCTAGCACAGATACGCAGTATTTT.

The chain carries TRBV6-2 or TRBV6-3 and TRBJ2-3; 7 nucleotides line up with TRBD2. Germline V gives CDR1 MNHEY, CDR2 SVGEGT. This CDR3 comprises 12 residues. The trim removed 6 bases at V and 6 bases at J, leaving 3 bases unmatched. The CDR3 DNA is TGTGCCAGCAGCGATAGCGGGGATACGCAGTATTTT. Translation: CASSDSGDTQYF.

V and J are TRBV3-1 (or the pseudogene TRBV3-2) and TRBJ2-7, with a weak D call TRBD1 (5 bases). Germline V gives CDR1 LGHDT, CDR2 YNNKEL (reference sequence). CDR3 size: 12 residues. The ends were cut back, 4 bases at V and 6 bases at J, with 10 bases in the middle. The CDR3 reads CASSPRVGEQYF. CDR3 bases: TGTGCCAGCAGCCCCAGGGTCGGCGAGCAGTACTTC.

The rearrangement uses TRBV9 and TRBJ2-1; D gene ambiguous. The V end was cut by 0 bases, the J end by 5 bases, with 6 bases between. This CDR3 contains 13 residues. Germline V gene sequence: CDR1 SGDLS, CDR2 YYNGEE. CDR3 amino acids: CASSVASHNEQFF. The CDR3 DNA reads TGTGCCAGCAGCGTAGCTTCCCACAATGAGCAGTTCTTC.

The chain links TRBV10-3 to TRBJ2-5; 7 bases line up with TRBD2. Germline V gene sequence: CDR1 ENHRY, CDR2 SYGVKD. The CDR3 length is 14 residues. The ends lost 10 bases at V and 4 bases at J; junction bases unmatched: 12. CDR3 loop: CASAGLADGETQYF. Written as DNA, the CDR3 is TGTGCCAGCGCAGGGCTAGCGGATGGAGAGACCCAGTACTTC.